These T cell receptor beta chains were read from a single sample in a study of post-analysis software for immune sequencing data. TCRdb re-called the PCR reads through MiXCR, storing one row per CDR3 protein. The data contain fewer than 900,000 distinct CDR3 sequences, around 46% of them singletons. The specimen sequenced was blood. The origin of the receptors is a girl between 5 and 17 years old with multiple sclerosis. The CDR3 runs from the conserved cysteine through the conserved F or W. The order of the fields is clone size, D gene, J gene, V gene, CDR3 DNA, CDR3 protein. D genes are given only for firm matches. The listing skips clone size in some rows; elsewhere it reads once, few, many or a size class.

abundance: -
d_gene: TRBD2
j_gene: TRBJ2-1
v_gene: TRBV29-1
CDR3nt: TGCAGCGTTGATGGTTTAGCGGGACCCAGCTCCTACAATGAGCAGTTCTTC
CDR3aa: CSVDGLAGPSSYNEQFF

abundance: few
d_gene: -
j_gene: TRBJ2-6
v_gene: TRBV6-5
CDR3nt: TGTGCCACCCAGGACAGTCCAAGCTCTGGGGCCAACGTCCTGACTTTC
CDR3aa: CATQDSPSSGANVLTF

abundance: -
d_gene: TRBD1
j_gene: TRBJ2-1
v_gene: TRBV7-9
CDR3nt: TGTGCCAGCAGCTCAGTACAGGGGAACCGGAATGAGCAGTTCTTC
CDR3aa: CASSSVQGNRNEQFF

abundance: -
d_gene: -
j_gene: TRBJ1-2
v_gene: TRBV10-3
CDR3nt: TGTGCCATCAGTGAGTCGGGACTGAGCAGCTATGGCTACACCTTC
CDR3aa: CAISESGLSSYGYTF

abundance: few
d_gene: TRBD2
j_gene: TRBJ2-7
v_gene: TRBV20-1
CDR3nt: TGCAGTGCTAGAGCCCCGAGCGGGAGGGCCCACGAGCAGTACTTC
CDR3aa: CSARAPSGRAHEQYF

abundance: -
d_gene: TRBD2
j_gene: TRBJ2-1
v_gene: TRBV4-1
CDR3nt: TGCGCCAGCAGCCAAGCGGGACTAGCGCCCAATGAGCAGTTCTTC
CDR3aa: CASSQAGLAPNEQFF

abundance: -
d_gene: TRBD2
j_gene: TRBJ2-3
v_gene: TRBV27
CDR3nt: TGTGCCACCATCGACCTCTTAGCGGGAAGCACAGATACGCAGTATTTT
CDR3aa: CATIDLLAGSTDTQYF

abundance: -
d_gene: TRBD1
j_gene: TRBJ1-2
v_gene: TRBV10-3
CDR3nt: TGTGCCATCAACCCCGGGACAGCAAACTATGGCTACACCTTC
CDR3aa: CAINPGTANYGYTF

abundance: few
d_gene: -
j_gene: TRBJ2-3
v_gene: TRBV7-2
CDR3nt: TGTGCCAGCAGCTTCCGCGGGCAGACAGATACGCAGTATTTT
CDR3aa: CASSFRGQTDTQYF

abundance: few
d_gene: TRBD2
j_gene: TRBJ2-3
v_gene: TRBV7-9
CDR3nt: TGTGCCAGCACCGGTAGTCGGACAGGACTAGCGGGAGATACGCAGTATTTT
CDR3aa: CASTGSRTGLAGDTQYF

abundance: -
d_gene: -
j_gene: TRBJ2-3
v_gene: TRBV5-1
CDR3nt: TGCGCCAGCAGCTTTGTTGCTGGTACGCAGTATTTT
CDR3aa: CASSFVAGTQYF